This entry features one T cell receptor (beta chain) sequence. Its antigen is undetermined. CDR3 length: 14 residues. V was shortened by 4 bases and J by 4 bases, with 11 bases between the two germline ends. The germline gives CDR1 LNHDA, CDR2 SQIVND (reference sequence). This sample is drawn from a study of T cell responses to AZD1222 COVID-19 vaccine. Measured with immunoSEQ multiplex PCR; TCRdb has only the in-frame clones, and not every one. The profile covers some 140,000 clones, with 90% appearing a single time and under 2% taken by the ten largest. General study results and limits: CD4 TCRs covered the whole spike, strongest at regions 160-218 and 743-854.

The specimen comprised peripheral blood, sampled on day 0 of AZD1222 vaccination. The gene calls are TRBV19 and TRBJ1-5; maybe TRBD1 (6 bases). The receptor was derived from an adult in good health. The CDR3 DNA is TGTGCCAGTAGTAGGTCAGGGGTTAATCAGCCCCAGCATTTT. Translating gives CASSRSGVNQPQHF.